This T cell receptor (beta chain) was identified in a study of T cells in localized non-small cell lung cancer. Study conclusions and caveats: Uninvolved nearby lung showed the greatest T cell clonality, exceeding that found in tumor.

Clones were sequenced by immunoSEQ multiplex PCR, and TCRdb holds only the in-frame ones, with some missing. The sample includes approximately 1,000 clones, about 32% seen only once; the top ten take roughly a fifth. V trimming: 5 bases; J trimming: 8 bases; junction bases outside the gene matches: 9. This CDR3 is 15 amino acids long. Germline V CDR1 and CDR2: MNHGY, SAAAGT. For this clone: The antigen remains undetermined.

Sequenced here: lung tumor tissue, sampled before any cancer treatment. This TCR was sampled from an older male donor with stage I squamous cell lung carcinoma. V usage is TRBV6-8 and J usage is TRBJ1-2; the match to TRBD1 covers 12 bases. The CDR3 DNA is TGTGCCAGCAGTGACCCGGGACAGGGGGCGGGAGGCTACACCTTC. Translating gives CASSDPGQGAGGYTF.